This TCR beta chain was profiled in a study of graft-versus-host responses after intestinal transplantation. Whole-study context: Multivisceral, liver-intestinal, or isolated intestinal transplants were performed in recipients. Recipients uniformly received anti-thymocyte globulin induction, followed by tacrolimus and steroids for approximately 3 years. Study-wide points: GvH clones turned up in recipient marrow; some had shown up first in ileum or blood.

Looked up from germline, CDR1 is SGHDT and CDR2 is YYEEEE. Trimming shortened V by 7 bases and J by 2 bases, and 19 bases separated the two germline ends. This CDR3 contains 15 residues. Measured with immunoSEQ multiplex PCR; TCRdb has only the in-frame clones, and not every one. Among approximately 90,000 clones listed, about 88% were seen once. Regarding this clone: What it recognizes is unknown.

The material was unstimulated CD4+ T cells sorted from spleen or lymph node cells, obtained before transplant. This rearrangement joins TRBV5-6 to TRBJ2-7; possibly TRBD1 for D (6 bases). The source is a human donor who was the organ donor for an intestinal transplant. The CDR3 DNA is TGTGCCAGCCTTTCCGGGCAGGGGCTTCCCTACGAGCAGTACTTC. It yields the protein CASLSGQGLPYEQYF.